Below are 27 T cell receptor beta chains sequenced from a single sample in a study of technical replicates of blood from several donors. TCRdb keeps only in-frame clones here, not all; method: immunoSEQ multiplex PCR. Found here are around 53,000 clones, around 84% of them singletons; the top ten hold approximately 5.9%. The sample comprised PBMCs. The receptors shown here come from a human donor in good health. Some clones in this sample may be carry-over from other donors' samples.

The genes are TRBV6-6 and TRBJ1-2, with 7 nucleotides matching TRBD1. Germline CDR1 reads MNHNY; CDR2 reads SVGAGI (reference sequence). The CDR3 runs 15 residues. V lost 5 bases, J lost 1 base, and 7 bases stayed unmatched. In DNA, the CDR3 is TGTGCCAGCAGTAAAGGACAGGAGAATAACTATGGCTACACCTTC. As protein: CASSKGQENNYGYTF.

The chain links TRBV4-1 to TRBJ1-2; no firm D call. V was trimmed by 0 bases and J by 5 bases, leaving 13 bases between them. This CDR3 has 15 residues. CDR1 and CDR2 (germline): MGHRA, YSYEKL. The CDR3 DNA reads TGCGCCAGCAGCCAAGAAGGGAGTGTGGGGTATGGCTACACCTTC. Translation gives CASSQEGSVGYGYTF.

The chain recombines TRBV7-3 with TRBJ2-5; 11 nucleotides align to TRBD2. The germline V gene encodes CDR1 SGHTA and CDR2 FQGTGA. CDR3 length: 16 amino acids. J gave up 2 bases and V 2 bases, and 4 bases lay outside the gene matches. CDR3 region: CASSLEASGGQETQYF. In nucleotides, the CDR3 is TGTGCCAGCAGCTTAGAGGCTAGCGGGGGGCAAGAGACCCAGTACTTC. Combining the CDR3 with reference TRBV7-3 and TRBJ2-5 gives the whole variable domain GAGVSQTPSNKVTEKGKYVELRCDPISGHTALYWYRQSLGQGPEFLIYFQGTGAADDSGLPNDRFFAVRPEGSVSTLKIQRTERGDSAVYLCASSLEASGGQETQYFGPGTRLLVL.

The chain couples TRBV2 to TRBJ1-4, with TRBD1 identical over 8 bases. The CDR3 runs 15 residues. The trim removed 4 bases at V and 7 bases at J, leaving 8 bases unmatched. Germline-derived CDR1 and CDR2 are SNHLY and FYNNEI. The CDR3 here is CASSADRGGGEKLFF. The CDR3 region has the DNA TGTGCCAGCAGTGCTGACAGGGGAGGGGGTGAAAAACTGTTTTTT.

CDR3 residues: CASSFTSWTGGSYNSPLHF. The CDR3 coding sequence is TGTGCCAGCAGCTTCACTAGCTGGACAGGGGGCTCCTATAATTCACCCCTCCACTTT. The chain couples TRBV13 to TRBJ1-6, with 10 bases matching TRBD1. CDR3 length equals 19 residues. J was trimmed by 0 bases and V by 3 bases; bases with no gene match: 8. The germline V gene encodes CDR1 PRHDT and CDR2 FYEKMQ (reference sequence).

This chain connects TRBV30 to TRBJ2-5; the D is unclear. The CDR3 loop spans 13 amino acids. V lost 0 bases, J lost 7 bases, and 12 bases lay in between. In germline, CDR1 is GTSNPN, CDR2 SVGIG (reference sequence). DNA of the CDR3: TGTGCCTGGAGTGTAGAACCCGCGGTGACCCAGTACTTC. Encoded protein: CAWSVEPAVTQYF. Combining the CDR3 with reference TRBV30 and TRBJ2-5 gives the whole variable domain SQTIHQWPATLVQPVGSPLSLECTVEGTSNPNLYWYRQAAGRGLQLLFYSVGIGQISSEVPQNLSASRPQDRQFILSSKKLLLSDSGFYLCAWSVEPAVTQYFGPGTRLLVL.

This clone was counted once. This sequence joins TRBV13 and TRBJ2-1; TRBD2 might be the D (7 bases). The germline V gene has CDR1 PRHDT and CDR2 FYEKMQ (reference sequence). CDR3 size: 19 residues. V gave up 5 bases and J gave up 6 bases, with 29 bases separating them. CDR3 in amino acids: CASSPLVASGGGDFNEQFF. CDR3 nucleotide sequence: TGTGCCAGCAGCCCGCTAGTTGCCTCGGGCGGGGGCGATTTCAATGAGCAGTTCTTC.

The chain uses TRBV27 and TRBJ2-3; 12 bases align to TRBD2. The V segment lost 5 bases and the J segment 2 bases; nucleotides outside the gene matches: 5. The CDR3 loop spans 16 amino acids. CDR1 and CDR2 (germline): MNHEY, SMNVEV (reference sequence). The CDR3 sequence: CASSRLAGDPTDTQYF. The DNA for the CDR3 is TGTGCCAGCAGTCGACTAGCGGGAGATCCCACAGATACGCAGTATTTT.

The chain couples TRBV18 to TRBJ2-1, with 9 bases identical to TRBD2. The germline CDR1 and CDR2 sequences are KGHSH and LQKENI. The CDR3 has 15 residues. Trimming took 1 base from V and 6 from J; bases not matched to a gene: 4. For the CDR3, the DNA is TGTGCCAGCTCACCACTAGCGGGAGCGAGCAATGAGCAGTTCTTC. This translates into CASSPLAGASNEQFF.

The V call is TRBV5-1, the J call TRBJ2-7; 9 nucleotides match TRBD2. The length of the CDR3 is 17 residues. Germline V gene data show CDR1 as SGHRS and CDR2 as YFSETQ. Trimming cost V 4 bases and J 0 bases; bases outside gene matches: 11. CDR3 coding DNA: TGCGCCAGCAGCCCGGGACTAGCCCCTTCTTTCTCCTACGAGCAGTACTTC. Translation gives CASSPGLAPSFSYEQYF. The complete variable domain, with remaining parts taken from reference TRBV5-1 and TRBJ2-7, reads KAGVTQTPRYLIKTRGQQVTLSCSPISGHRSVSWYQQTPGQGLQFLFEYFSETQRNKGNFPGRFSGRQFSNSRSEMNVSTLELGDSALYLCASSPGLAPSFSYEQYFGPGTRLTVT.

The rearrangement links TRBV30 to TRBJ1-2, with TRBD1 as a possible D gene (5 bases). Germline CDR1 GTSNPN, CDR2 SVGIG (reference sequence). CDR3 length equals 12 residues. The V and J ends lost 4 bases and 5 bases respectively, with 11 bases between them. CDR3 residues: CAWTPDRYGYTF. The CDR3 DNA is TGTGCCTGGACTCCAGACAGATATGGCTACACCTTC.

This chain joins TRBV18 and TRBJ1-2; possible D gene TRBD1, 5 bases. V gave up 3 bases and J gave up 2 bases, with 13 bases separating them. This CDR3 region has 15 residues. The germline V gene encodes CDR1 KGHSH and CDR2 LQKENI. Here the CDR3 reads CASSPGGTMNYGYTF. The CDR3 DNA sequence: TGTGCCAGCTCACCGGGAGGGACTATGAACTATGGCTACACCTTC. The whole variable domain, remainder taken from reference TRBV18 and TRBJ1-2, is NAGVMQNPRHLVRRRGQEARLRCSPMKGHSHVYWYRQLPEEGLKFMVYLQKENIIDESGMPKERFSAEFPKEGPSILRIQQVVRGDSAAYFCASSPGGTMNYGYTFGSGTRLTVV.

The chain links TRBV6-5 to TRBJ1-1, with a weak D call TRBD1 (6 bases). V gave up 5 bases and J gave up 9 bases, with 13 bases separating them. Looked up from germline, CDR1 is MNHEY and CDR2 is SVGAGI. The CDR3 has 12 residues. Written as DNA, the CDR3 is TGTGCCAGCAGTCAACTTGGACAGCAAGCTTTCTTT. Translation gives CASSQLGQQAFF.

This sequence joins TRBV7-2 and TRBJ2-1; D may be TRBD2 (6 bases). The ends were cut back, 5 bases at V and 10 bases at J, with 24 bases in the middle. CDR3 length equals 16 residues. Germline V gene lookup returns CDR1 SGHTA and CDR2 FQGNSA. The CDR3 loop reads CASSHSVLAFVNEQFF. The DNA of the CDR3 is TGTGCCAGCAGCCATAGTGTCCTAGCGTTCGTCAACGAGCAGTTCTTC.

This clone showed up just a few times. V is TRBV4-3 and J is TRBJ1-4, with a possible D match to TRBD1 (6 bases). The V end lost 3 bases, the J end lost 7 bases, and 18 bases lay between the germline ends. Looked up from germline, CDR1 is LGHNA and CDR2 is YSLEER. The CDR3 is made up of 16 amino acids. The CDR3 DNA is TGCGCCAGCAGCCATGTAACAGGGAGTGGTAGTGAAAAACTGTTTTTT. Protein sequence: CASSHVTGSGSEKLFF.

V is TRBV4-1 and J is TRBJ1-6, with 8 bases lining up with TRBD1. This CDR3 has 16 amino acids. The germline V gene encodes CDR1 MGHRA and CDR2 YSYEKL. V gave up 1 base and J gave up 8 bases; unmatched junction bases: 7. CDR3 sequence: CASSQGQGQWDSPLHF. The CDR3 DNA reads as TGCGCCAGCAGCCAAGGACAGGGGCAATGGGATTCACCCCTCCACTTT.

This clone was observed a handful of times. This rearrangement joins TRBV11-2 to TRBJ2-7; the match to TRBD2 covers 8 bases. This CDR3 region has 16 residues. V was clipped by 3 bases and J by 3 bases; unmatched bases: 10. Looked up from germline, CDR1 is SGHAT and CDR2 is FQNNGV. The CDR3 DNA reads TGTGCCAGCAGCTTGACCCCACAAGCGGGAGTCTACGAGCAGTACTTC. Translating it yields CASSLTPQAGVYEQYF.

The rearrangement links TRBV5-1 to TRBJ2-1, with D maybe TRBD1 (8 bases). CDR1 is SGHRS, CDR2 YFSETQ, per germline. CDR3 length: 14 amino acids. V dropped 3 bases and J dropped 9 bases, with 16 bases sitting between them. CDR3 in amino acids: CASSWNRGGSEQFF. The CDR3 DNA sequence: TGCGCCAGCAGCTGGAACAGGGGGGGTAGTGAGCAGTTCTTC.

The V gene is TRBV28, the J gene TRBJ1-1, with D possibly being TRBD1 (6 bases). The CDR3 consists of 15 residues. The V gene lost 1 base and the J gene lost 6 bases, with 15 bases spanning the gap. Per germline, CDR1 MDHEN and CDR2 SYDVKM. CDR3 coding DNA: TGTGCCAGCAGTTTATTTGGGGGCCGAGGGTCTGAAGCTTTCTTT. It is translated as CASSLFGGRGSEAFF.

This chain uses TRBV7-2 with TRBJ2-7; 12 nucleotides agree with TRBD2. Unmatched junction bases numbered 11, after V lost 5 bases and J lost 6 bases. The CDR3 length is 16 residues. Germline-derived CDR1 and CDR2 are SGHTA and FQGNSA. The CDR3 loop reads CASSPRASGRAREQYF. CDR3 sequence (DNA): TGTGCCAGCAGCCCCCGGGCTAGCGGGAGGGCCCGCGAGCAGTACTTC. Based on the CDR3 plus reference TRBV7-2 and TRBJ2-7, the full variable domain is GAGVSQSPSNKVTEKGKDVELRCDPISGHTALYWYRQSLGQGLEFLIYFQGNSAPDKSGLPSDRFSAERTGGSVSTLTIQRTQQEDSAVYLCASSPRASGRAREQYFGPGTRLTVT.

The chain carries TRBV27 and TRBJ2-7; TRBD2 aligns across 11 bases. J gave up 5 bases and V 6 bases, and 9 bases lay outside the gene matches. Germline values: CDR1 MNHEY, CDR2 SMNVEV (reference sequence). There are 15 residues in the CDR3. The CDR3 DNA follows: TGTGCCAGCAGCAGGGAAAAACTAGCGGGAGACGAGCAGTACTTC. Protein product: CASSREKLAGDEQYF.

This chain joins TRBV5-1 and TRBJ2-2, with 10 bases that match TRBD1. V lost 5 bases, J lost 0 bases, and 1 base stayed unmatched. Germline-derived CDR1 and CDR2 are SGHRS and YFSETQ. The CDR3 has 15 residues. The CDR3 DNA reads as TGCGCCAGCAGGGGGACAGGGGCGAACACCGGGGAGCTGTTTTTT. Encoded protein: CASRGTGANTGELFF.

The chain carries TRBV15 and TRBJ2-2; D is ambiguous. V lost 0 bases and J 8 bases, leaving 10 bases between the germline ends. CDR1 LNHNV and CDR2 YYDKDF come from the germline V gene (reference sequence). This CDR3 has 14 amino acids. CDR3 DNA sequence: TGTGCCACCAGCAGAGATCTCGACGGGGGGGAGCTGTTTTTT. It is translated as CATSRDLDGGELFF.

The V gene is TRBV6-7, the J gene TRBJ2-1; D call uncertain. TRBV6-7 is identified as an open reading frame with a role that is uncertain. Trimming stripped 2 bases from V and 2 bases from J, with 13 bases between. The CDR3 is made up of 16 amino acids. The CDR3 loop reads CASSYLSKVPYNEQFF. CDR3 DNA: TGTGCCAGCAGTTACCTCAGTAAAGTACCCTACAATGAGCAGTTCTTC.

The chain uses TRBV6-5 and TRBJ2-7, with 12 bases fitting TRBD2. The CDR3 has 15 residues. V gave up 2 bases and J gave up 1 base; unmatched junction bases: 0. CDR1 and CDR2 (germline): MNHEY, SVGAGI. CDR3 residues: CASSYGLAGSYEQYF. The CDR3 nucleotides are TGTGCCAGCAGTTACGGACTAGCGGGGTCCTACGAGCAGTACTTC.

V gene TRBV7-9 combines with J gene TRBJ2-7, with 11 bases that match TRBD1. V was clipped by 3 bases and J by 2 bases; unmatched bases: 3. The CDR3 is 15 residues long. CDR1 and CDR2 from the germline V gene are SEHNR and FQNEAQ (reference sequence). The CDR3 here is CASSFLGQGAYEQYF. The CDR3 nucleotides read TGTGCCAGCAGCTTTCTGGGACAGGGGGCCTACGAGCAGTACTTC.

This chain links TRBV5-5 with TRBJ2-7; the match to TRBD2 covers 12 bases. Germline loops: CDR1 SGHKS, CDR2 YYEKEE (reference sequence). The CDR3 runs to 17 residues. The junction had 7 bases not matched to a gene; V was cut back by 2 bases and J by 1 base. The CDR3 here is CASSFRLAGARSYEQYF. The DNA for the CDR3 is TGTGCCAGCAGCTTCAGACTAGCGGGAGCCAGGTCCTACGAGCAGTACTTC.